These T cell receptor beta chains were read from a single sample in a study of blood T cell repertoires in COVID-19. The table came from immunoSEQ multiplex PCR; TCRdb's copy has only in-frame clones and leaves some out. Among roughly 280,000 clones listed, roughly 86% were seen once. What was sequenced was peripheral blood. These receptors all stem from a man aged 35 to 55 with active or convalescent COVID-19. CDR3s include the opening cysteine and the closing phenylalanine or tryptophan. The order of the fields is CDR3 protein, CDR3 DNA, clone size, V gene, J gene, D gene. The D gene is left open where the match is weak. Some rows have no size entry. The others give once, few or many, or a class for an expanded clone.

CASSQALGGGDGYTF,TGTGCCAGCAGCCAAGCTTTAGGAGGGGGGGATGGCTACACCTTC,NA,TRBV14,TRBJ1-2,NA
CASRRGQGRAFF,TGTGCCAGCAGACGCGGACAGGGCCGGGCTTTCTTT,NA,TRBV6-5,TRBJ1-1,TRBD1
CASSLGTGLTEAFF,TGTGCCAGCAGCCTGGGGACAGGGCTTACTGAAGCTTTCTTT,NA,TRBV3-1/TRBV3-2,TRBJ1-1,TRBD1
CASRLSSTSGREHNEQFF,TGCGCCAGCAGGTTGAGTTCTACTAGCGGGAGGGAACACAATGAGCAGTTCTTC,NA,TRBV5-1,TRBJ2-1,TRBD2
CASSDGQGAVEAFF,TGCGCCAGCAGCGATGGACAGGGGGCCGTTGAAGCTTTCTTT,NA,TRBV5-1,TRBJ1-1,TRBD1
CASRPQWGVYYGYTF,TGTGCAAGTCGCCCCCAGTGGGGAGTGTACTATGGCTACACCTTC,NA,TRBV12-2,TRBJ1-2,NA
CASSGLAGRAAQETQYF,TGTGCCAGCAGTGGACTAGCGGGAAGGGCGGCACAAGAGACCCAGTACTTC,NA,TRBV5-4,TRBJ2-5,TRBD2
CASSPGVEGYTF,TGTGCCAGCAGTCCAGGGGTGGAAGGCTACACCTTC,once,TRBV12-3/TRBV12-4,TRBJ1-2,NA
CASSVGSYGYTF,TGTGCCAGCAGTGTCGGGAGCTATGGCTACACCTTC,few,TRBV11-2,TRBJ1-2,NA
CASSISRGQGNGEQFF,TGTGCCAGTAGTATATCCCGGGGACAGGGGAACGGTGAGCAGTTCTTC,NA,TRBV19,TRBJ2-1,TRBD1
CASRREGKLFF,TGTGCCAGCAGGAGGGAAGGAAAACTGTTTTTT,NA,TRBV28,TRBJ1-4,NA
CASTQLLGGTF,TGTGCCAGCACTCAATTACTAGGAGGAACCTTC,NA,TRBV3-1/TRBV3-2,TRBJ1-2,NA
CASSLQGGGELFF,TGTGCCAGCAGTCTTCAGGGAGGCGGGGAGCTGTTTTTT,NA,TRBV28,TRBJ2-2,NA
CASRRQGGTEAFF,TGTGCCAGCCGGAGACAGGGGGGCACTGAAGCTTTCTTT,NA,TRBV12-3/TRBV12-4,TRBJ1-1,TRBD1
CASSLGPRLASYTDTQYF,TGTGCCAGCAGCTTGGGCCCCCGACTAGCTTCGTACACAGATACGCAGTATTTT,once,TRBV5-5,TRBJ2-3,TRBD2
CAWSWGDNEQFF,TGTGCCTGGAGTTGGGGGGACAATGAGCAGTTCTTC,NA,TRBV30,TRBJ2-1,NA
CASSQENPWGASTEAFF,TGTGCCAGCAGCCAAGAGAACCCCTGGGGCGCGAGTACTGAAGCTTTCTTT,NA,TRBV4-2,TRBJ1-1,NA
CASTTGLGLIYEQYF,TGCGCCAGCACCACGGGACTAGGTTTGATCTACGAGCAGTACTTC,NA,TRBV10-2,TRBJ2-7,TRBD2
CAISESSGHSNTGELFF,TGTGCCATCAGTGAGTCTAGTGGACACTCGAACACCGGGGAGCTGTTTTTT,NA,TRBV10-3,TRBJ2-2,NA
CATSDSDRVGYGYTF,TGTGCCACCAGTGATTCCGACAGGGTGGGCTATGGCTACACCTTC,NA,TRBV24-1,TRBJ1-2,TRBD1
CASSQDQGLPSVTIYF,TGCGCCAGCAGCCAAGATCAGGGACTGCCCTCGGTCACCATATATTTT,NA,TRBV4-1,TRBJ1-3,NA
CASSRDGETQYF,TGCGCCAGCAGCCGGGATGGAGAGACCCAGTACTTC,NA,TRBV5-1,TRBJ2-5,NA
CASSSIGRSFEAFF,TGCGCCAGCAGCTCAATTGGTAGGAGTTTTGAAGCTTTCTTT,NA,TRBV5-1,TRBJ1-1,NA
CASSQGSGPGQETQYF,TGTGCCAGCAGCCAAGGAAGCGGTCCAGGCCAAGAGACCCAGTACTTC,once,TRBV3-1/TRBV3-2,TRBJ2-5,NA
CATSEHYTTTTLQRMAYTEAFF,TGTGCCACCAGTGAGCACTACACAACGACCACCCTCCAAAGAATGGCATACACTGAAGCTTTCTTT,NA,TRBV24-1,TRBJ1-1,NA
CASSEQRLTDTQYF,TGTGCCAGCAGTGAACAGCGGTTAACAGATACGCAGTATTTT,NA,TRBV6-1,TRBJ2-3,NA
CATSDPLREETQYF,TGTGCCACCAGTGACCCACTCAGGGAAGAGACCCAGTACTTC,few,TRBV24-1,TRBJ2-5,NA
CATSDADRVGTDTQYF,TGTGCCACCAGTGACGCGGACAGGGTTGGCACAGATACGCAGTATTTT,NA,TRBV24-1,TRBJ2-3,TRBD1
CATSDNRPNQPQHF,TGTGCCACCAGTGATAACAGACCCAATCAGCCCCAGCATTTT,NA,TRBV24-1,TRBJ1-5,NA
CASSDPGSYEQYF,TGTGCCAGTAGTGATCCGGGGTCCTACGAGCAGTACTTC,once,TRBV19,TRBJ2-7,NA
CASSEAASGENEQFF,TGCGCCAGCAGTGAAGCGGCTAGCGGGGAAAATGAGCAGTTCTTC,NA,TRBV10-1,TRBJ2-1,TRBD2
CASSPYSAGQGYGYTF,TGTGCCAGCAGCCCCTACTCTGCGGGACAGGGGTATGGCTACACCTTC,NA,TRBV5-4,TRBJ1-2,TRBD1
CASSLELRNTEAFF,TGTGCCAGCAGCTTAGAGCTTAGAAACACTGAAGCTTTCTTT,NA,TRBV13,TRBJ1-1,NA
CASSPQGSNQPQHF,TGTGCCAGTAGTCCACAGGGGAGCAATCAGCCCCAGCATTTT,few,TRBV19,TRBJ1-5,TRBD1
CATQGNGYTF,TGTGCCACACAGGGGAATGGCTACACCTTC,NA,TRBV6-5,TRBJ1-2,TRBD1
CASSYGSGGGTDTQYF,TGTGCCAGCAGTTACGGAAGCGGGGGGGGGACAGATACGCAGTATTTT,NA,TRBV6-5,TRBJ2-3,TRBD2
CASSRVAGGTGELFF,TGTGCCAGTAGTCGTGTCGCAGGCGGGACCGGGGAGCTGTTTTTT,few,TRBV19,TRBJ2-2,NA
CASSYPSGTGWTEAFF,TGTGCCAGCAGTTACCCCTCCGGGACAGGCTGGACTGAAGCTTTCTTT,NA,TRBV6-5,TRBJ1-1,TRBD1
CASSLEPDTEAFF,TGTGCCAGCAGCTTGGAACCGGACACTGAAGCTTTCTTT,few,TRBV5-4,TRBJ1-1,NA
CSAGGDGYTF,TGCAGCGCGGGAGGGGATGGCTACACCTTC,NA,TRBV29-1,TRBJ1-2,NA
CASSLVLDSHEQYF,TGTGCCAGCAGCTTAGTCCTTGACAGCCACGAGCAGTACTTC,NA,TRBV11-3,TRBJ2-7,NA
CSVDRGQETQYF,TGCAGCGTAGACAGGGGACAAGAGACCCAGTACTTC,NA,TRBV29-1,TRBJ2-5,TRBD1
CASSNNRDSIYGYTF,TGTGCCAGCAGTAATAACCGGGACAGCATCTATGGCTACACCTTC,NA,TRBV2,TRBJ1-2,TRBD1
CASSQDHRSGGAIVADTQYF,TGCGCCAGCAGCCAAGATCATCGTAGCGGGGGGGCCATAGTCGCAGATACGCAGTATTTT,NA,TRBV4-1,TRBJ2-3,TRBD2
CASSYRDRATYEQYF,TGTGCCAGCAGTTACCGGGACAGGGCGACCTACGAGCAGTACTTC,NA,TRBV2,TRBJ2-7,TRBD1
CASTTSPLSGGAF,TGTGCCAGTACTACTTCACCTCTTTCAGGAGGGGCCTTC,NA,TRBV19,TRBJ1-2,NA
CASSPRGIDVGSGYTF,TGTGCCAGCAGCCCGCGGGGCATCGATGTCGGGAGCGGCTACACCTTC,NA,TRBV14,TRBJ1-2,NA
CASRRDSGAAGNTIYF,TGTGCCAGCAGAAGGGACTCCGGAGCGGCTGGAAACACCATATATTTT,NA,TRBV9,TRBJ1-3,NA
CASRAGLASSYEQYF,TGTGCCAGTAGAGCCGGACTAGCGTCCTCCTACGAGCAGTACTTC,NA,TRBV19,TRBJ2-7,TRBD2
CSGDRGGYGYTF,TGCAGCGGGGACAGGGGCGGCTATGGCTACACCTTC,NA,TRBV29-1,TRBJ1-2,TRBD1
CASSLGGREIDTQYF,TGTGCCAGCAGCTTGGGAGGGAGAGAAATAGATACGCAGTATTTT,NA,TRBV5-4,TRBJ2-3,NA
CASSPGGLDEQYF,TGTGCCAGCAGCCCCGGCGGACTGGACGAGCAGTACTTC,NA,TRBV5-6,TRBJ2-7,NA
CASSLGTGPYSNQPQHF,TGTGCCAGCAGTTTAGGGACAGGACCATATAGCAATCAGCCCCAGCATTTT,NA,TRBV27,TRBJ1-5,TRBD1